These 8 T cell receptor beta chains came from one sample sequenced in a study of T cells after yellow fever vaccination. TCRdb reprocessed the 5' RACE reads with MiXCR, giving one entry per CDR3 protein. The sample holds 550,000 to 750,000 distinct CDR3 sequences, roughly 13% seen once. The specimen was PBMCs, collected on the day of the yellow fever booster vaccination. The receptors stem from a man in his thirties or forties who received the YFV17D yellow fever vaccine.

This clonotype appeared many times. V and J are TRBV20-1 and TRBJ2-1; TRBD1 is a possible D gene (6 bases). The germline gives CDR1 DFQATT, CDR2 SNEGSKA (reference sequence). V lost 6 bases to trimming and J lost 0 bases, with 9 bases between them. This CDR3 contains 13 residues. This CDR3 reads CSAGQSSYNEQFF. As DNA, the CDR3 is TGCAGTGCCGGACAGAGCTCCTACAATGAGCAGTTCTTC.

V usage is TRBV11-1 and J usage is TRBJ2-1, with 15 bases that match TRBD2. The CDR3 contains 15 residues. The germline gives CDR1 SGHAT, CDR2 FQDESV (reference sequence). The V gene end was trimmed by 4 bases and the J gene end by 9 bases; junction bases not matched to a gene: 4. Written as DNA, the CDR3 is TGTGCCAGCAGCTCCGGGACTAGCGGGAGGCGTGAGCAGTTCTTC. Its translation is CASSSGTSGRREQFF. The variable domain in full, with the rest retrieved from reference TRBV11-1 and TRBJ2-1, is EAEVAQSPRYKITEKSQAVAFWCDPISGHATLYWYRQILGQGPELLVQFQDESVVDDSQLPKDRFSAERLKGVDSTLKIQPAELGDSAMYLCASSSGTSGRREQFFGPGTRLTVL.

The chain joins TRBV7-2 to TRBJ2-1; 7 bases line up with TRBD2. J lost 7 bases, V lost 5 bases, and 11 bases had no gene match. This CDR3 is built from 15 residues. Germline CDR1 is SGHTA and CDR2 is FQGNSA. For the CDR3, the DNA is TGTGCCAGCAGCCAGGCAAGCGGGATTTTAAATGAGCAGTTCTTC. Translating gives CASSQASGILNEQFF. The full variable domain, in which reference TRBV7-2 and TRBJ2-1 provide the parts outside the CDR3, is GAGVSQSPSNKVTEKGKDVELRCDPISGHTALYWYRQSLGQGLEFLIYFQGNSAPDKSGLPSDRFSAERTGGSVSTLTIQRTQQEDSAVYLCASSQASGILNEQFFGPGTRLTVL.

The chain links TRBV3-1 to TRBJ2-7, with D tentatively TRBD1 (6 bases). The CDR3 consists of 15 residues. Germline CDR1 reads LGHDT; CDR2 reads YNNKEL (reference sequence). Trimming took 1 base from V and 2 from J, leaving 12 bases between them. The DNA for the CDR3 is TGTGCCAGCAGCCAAGGACCGGGACAAACCTACGAGCAGTACTTC. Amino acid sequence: CASSQGPGQTYEQYF.

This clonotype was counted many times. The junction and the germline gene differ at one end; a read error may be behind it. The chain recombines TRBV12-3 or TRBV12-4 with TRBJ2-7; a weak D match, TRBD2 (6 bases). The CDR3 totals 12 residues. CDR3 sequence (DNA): TGCGCCAGCAGCTTGACAGCGGGCGAGCAGTACTTC. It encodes CASSLTAGEQYF.

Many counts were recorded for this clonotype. CDR3 sequence (DNA): TGTGCCAGCAGTTTAGCGGGGACACAATTCGGGACCCAGTACTTC. Protein: CASSLAGTQFGTQYF. The V and J genes are TRBV12-3 or TRBV12-4 and TRBJ2-5; possibly TRBD1 for D (6 bases). Trimming shortened V by 0 bases and J by 7 bases, and 15 bases separated the two germline ends. The length of the CDR3 is 15 residues.

For the CDR3, the DNA is TGCAGCGTCATGCGACAGGGAGGTGGCTACACCTTC. Its translation: CSVMRQGGGYTF. V and J are TRBV29-1 and TRBJ1-2, with 7 bases that match TRBD1. There are 12 residues in the CDR3. The V gene's germline CDR1 is SQVTM and CDR2 ANQGSEA. V trimming: 6 bases; J trimming: 7 bases; junction bases outside the gene matches: 8.

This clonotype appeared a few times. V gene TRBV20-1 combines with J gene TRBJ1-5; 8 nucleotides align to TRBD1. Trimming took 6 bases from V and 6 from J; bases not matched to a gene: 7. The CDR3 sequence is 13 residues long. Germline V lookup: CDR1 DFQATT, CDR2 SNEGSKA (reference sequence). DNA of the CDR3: TGCAGTGCCGGACAGGGAAAGAGTCAGCCCCAGCATTTT. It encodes CSAGQGKSQPQHF.